This entry describes one TCR beta chain. Other nucleotide sequences from this sample produce the same CDR3. Some clones are missing from TCRdb's copy, which holds only in-frame ones; the method was immunoSEQ multiplex PCR. The table lists around 320,000 clones, around 88% of them singletons, with 5.5% to 8% in the top ten. These data belong to a study of blood T cell repertoires in COVID-19. For the study at large: Sources were T cells, B-cell-depleted T cells, or PBMCs; the material itself was cDNA or gDNA.

The CDR3 runs 14 residues. V was cut by 0 bases and J by 0 bases, with 4 bases left in between. CDR1 and CDR2 from the germline V gene are SGDLS and YYNGEE. This sequence joins TRBV9 and TRBJ2-1; D uncertain. Sequencing used peripheral blood. The TCR originated in a woman aged 30 to 39 who had recovered from COVID-19. Written as DNA, the CDR3 is TGTGCCAGCAGCGTAGGGAGCTCCTACAATGAGCAGTTCTTC. Residues: CASSVGSSYNEQFF. The whole variable domain, remainder taken from reference TRBV9 and TRBJ2-1, is DSGVTQTPKHLITATGQRVTLRCSPRSGDLSVYWYQQSLDQGLQFLIQYYNGEERAKGNILERFSAQQFPDLHSELNLSSLELGDSALYFCASSVGSSYNEQFFGPGTRLTVL.